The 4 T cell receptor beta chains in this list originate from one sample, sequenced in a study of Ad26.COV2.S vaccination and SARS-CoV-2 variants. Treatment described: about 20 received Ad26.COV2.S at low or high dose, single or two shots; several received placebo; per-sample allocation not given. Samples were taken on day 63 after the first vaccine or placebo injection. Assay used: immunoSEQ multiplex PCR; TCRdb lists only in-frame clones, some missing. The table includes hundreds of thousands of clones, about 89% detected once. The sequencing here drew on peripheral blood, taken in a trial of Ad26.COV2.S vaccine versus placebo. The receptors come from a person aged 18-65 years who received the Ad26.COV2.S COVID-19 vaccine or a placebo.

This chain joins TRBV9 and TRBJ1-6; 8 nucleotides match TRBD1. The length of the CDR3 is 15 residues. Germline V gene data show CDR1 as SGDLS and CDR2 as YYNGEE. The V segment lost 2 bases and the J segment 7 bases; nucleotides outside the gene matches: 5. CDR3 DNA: TGTGCCAGCAGCGTTACCAGGGGGCCGAATTCACCCCTCCACTTT. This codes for CASSVTRGPNSPLHF.

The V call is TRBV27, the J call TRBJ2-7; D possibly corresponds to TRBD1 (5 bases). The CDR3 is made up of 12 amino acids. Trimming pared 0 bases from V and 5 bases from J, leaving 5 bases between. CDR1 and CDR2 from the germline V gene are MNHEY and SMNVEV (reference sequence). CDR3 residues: CASSLSGDEQYF. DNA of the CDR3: TGTGCCAGCAGTTTATCAGGGGACGAGCAGTACTTC.

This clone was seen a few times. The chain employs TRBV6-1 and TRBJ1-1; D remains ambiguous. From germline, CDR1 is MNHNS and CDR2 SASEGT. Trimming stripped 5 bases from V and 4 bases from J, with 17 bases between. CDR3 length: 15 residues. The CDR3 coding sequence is TGTGCCAGCAGTTTACTCGGGGAAAAGGTCACTGAAGCTTTCTTT. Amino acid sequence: CASSLLGEKVTEAFF.

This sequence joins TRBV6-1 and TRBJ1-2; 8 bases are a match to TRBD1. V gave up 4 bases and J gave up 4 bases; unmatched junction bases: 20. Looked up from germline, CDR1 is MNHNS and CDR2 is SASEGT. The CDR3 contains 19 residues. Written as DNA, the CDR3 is TGTGCCAGCAGTGTGCTCGGGAAGGCCTTTTCAGGGGGCAGCTATGGCTACACCTTC. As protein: CASSVLGKAFSGGSYGYTF.